This TCR beta chain was identified during a study of control samples from healthy donors and cancer patients. V lost 3 bases and J lost 6, with 17 bases in between. The CDR3 totals 15 residues. The germline CDR1 and CDR2 sequences are KGHSH and LQKENI. Method: immunoSEQ multiplex PCR; TCRdb's copy keeps in-frame clones and lacks some. The sample has 100,000 to 150,000 clones, roughly 90% seen once. The sample taken for sequencing was blood. The TCR comes from a woman aged 50 to 65 in good health. This chain joins TRBV18 and TRBJ2-5, with D tentatively TRBD1 or TRBD2 (5 bases each). CDR3 residues: CASSPPGPQFQTQYF. Written as DNA, the CDR3 is TGTGCCAGCTCACCGCCGGGGCCCCAGTTTCAGACCCAGTACTTC.